A selection of T cell receptor beta chains follows, all from one sample in a study of shared clonotypes between healthy human individuals. Generated by immunoSEQ multiplex PCR, the TCRdb table keeps only in-frame clones and is missing some. The sample records 450,000 to 650,000 clones, about 80% being singletons. Sequencing was carried out using PBMCs. The receptors originated from a middle-aged woman in good health. Some clones in this sample may be carry-over from other donors' samples. Both conserved end residues are part of each CDR3. The D gene is left open where the match is weak. Size is stated for part of the rows, as once, few or many counts, or as a class when the clone is expanded.

clone size	D gene	J gene	V gene	CDR3 length	CDR3 protein	CDR3 DNA
NA	TRBD1	TRBJ2-6	TRBV27	15	CASRGQGAGANVLTF	TGTGCCAGCAGGGGACAGGGCGCCGGGGCCAACGTCCTGACTTTC
NA	NA	TRBJ2-2	TRBV7-6	17	CASSSRQTPPYTGELFF	TGTGCCAGCAGCTCCAGACAGACCCCACCCTACACCGGGGAGCTGTTTTTT
NA	NA	TRBJ2-7	TRBV7-9	15	CASSLGGRGTYEQYF	TGTGCCAGCAGCTTAGGCGGACGGGGGACCTACGAGCAGTACTTC
NA	NA	TRBJ2-3	TRBV7-3	15	CASSLYGRGADTQYF	TGTGCCAGCAGCTTATACGGGAGAGGAGCAGATACGCAGTATTTT
NA	NA	TRBJ2-7	TRBV19	16	CASSPTGLTNSYEQYF	TGTGCCAGTAGCCCTACGGGGCTAACCAACTCCTACGAGCAGTACTTC
NA	NA	TRBJ2-5	TRBV6-4	13	CASSRDLRETQYF	TGTGCCAGCAGTAGGGACTTACGAGAGACCCAGTACTTC
NA	NA	TRBJ2-7	TRBV27	13	CASSSPMGAEQYF	TGTGCCAGCAGTTCCCCGATGGGCGCCGAGCAGTACTTC
NA	TRBD1	TRBJ1-5	TRBV7-8	18	CASSSPGQEGHKGQPQHF	TGTGCCAGCAGCTCCCCGGGACAGGAGGGTCATAAGGGTCAGCCCCAGCATTTT
NA	NA	TRBJ1-1	TRBV6-4	13	CASRYDSNTEAFF	TGTGCCAGCCGTTACGACTCGAACACTGAAGCTTTCTTT
NA	TRBD2	TRBJ2-7	TRBV5-1	15	CASSWGGRTTYEQYF	TGCGCCAGCAGCTGGGGGGGTCGGACCACCTACGAGCAGTACTTC
once	NA	TRBJ1-2	TRBV28	15	CASSLLQGSLGGYTF	TGTGCCAGCAGTTTATTACAGGGCAGCCTGGGGGGCTACACCTTC
NA	NA	TRBJ2-7	TRBV28	14	CASSSNSGVGEQYF	TGTGCCAGCAGTTCGAATTCAGGGGTTGGCGAGCAGTACTTC
NA	NA	TRBJ1-5	TRBV2	15	CASSEVHYSNQPQHF	TGTGCCAGCAGTGAAGTACATTATAGCAATCAGCCCCAGCATTTT
many	TRBD1	TRBJ2-1	TRBV19	15	CASSMTGGSNNEQFF	TGTGCCAGTAGTATGACAGGGGGTAGCAACAATGAGCAGTTCTTC
NA	TRBD2	TRBJ2-3	TRBV6-1	17	CASSEDSSGGTTDTQYF	TGTGCCAGCAGTGAGGACTCTTCGGGAGGCACCACAGATACGCAGTATTTT
few	NA	TRBJ1-5	TRBV28	18	CASSQTESLLYSNQPQHF	TGTGCCAGCAGTCAGACAGAGTCCCTCCTCTATAGCAATCAGCCCCAGCATTTT
once	NA	TRBJ2-3	TRBV27	15	CASSPSRASTDTQYF	TGTGCCAGCAGTCCGAGCAGAGCTAGCACAGATACGCAGTATTTT
NA	TRBD2	TRBJ2-7	TRBV27	21	CASSLSVRIGLAGETAYEQYF	TGTGCCAGCAGTTTATCGGTTAGGATCGGACTAGCGGGAGAGACGGCCTACGAGCAGTACTTC
NA	TRBD2	TRBJ2-1	TRBV10-1	15	CASPGTNNSYNEQFF	TGCGCCAGTCCCGGGACTAACAACTCCTACAATGAGCAGTTCTTC
NA	NA	TRBJ2-6	TRBV7-3	17	CASSLLTGGSGANVLTF	TGTGCCAGCAGCTTATTGACCGGGGGCTCTGGGGCCAACGTCCTGACTTTC
NA	NA	TRBJ2-7	TRBV20-1	11	CSATTTYEQYF	TGCAGTGCTACTACTACCTACGAGCAGTACTTC
NA	TRBD2	TRBJ2-7	TRBV11-2	16	CASSPLASGRDKEQYF	TGTGCCAGCAGCCCCCTGGCCAGCGGGAGGGATAAGGAGCAGTACTTC
NA	TRBD2	TRBJ2-1	TRBV27	16	CASSSPSRLAGDEQFF	TGTGCCAGCAGCTCCCCCTCCCGACTAGCGGGAGATGAGCAGTTCTTC
NA	NA	TRBJ2-7	TRBV6-4	13	CASSDTSTSEQYF	TGTGCCAGCAGTGATACCTCGACTAGCGAGCAGTACTTC
NA	TRBD1	TRBJ2-4	TRBV4-2	14	CASSFWDRRNIQYF	TGTGCCAGCAGCTTTTGGGACAGGAGAAACATTCAGTACTTC
NA	NA	TRBJ1-5	TRBV4-2	16	CASSQDPEQGWQPQHF	TGTGCCAGCAGCCAAGATCCGGAACAGGGATGGCAGCCCCAGCATTTT
once	TRBD2	TRBJ2-1	TRBV6-6	15	CASSSGLAGGMKQFF	TGTGCCAGCAGTTCTGGACTAGCGGGAGGGATGAAGCAGTTCTTC
NA	TRBD2	TRBJ2-1	TRBV7-8	16	CASSLGLAGGNNEQFF	TGTGCCAGCAGCTTAGGGTTGGCGGGAGGGAACAATGAGCAGTTCTTC
few	NA	TRBJ2-2	TRBV2	14	CASSEVRNTGELFF	TGTGCCAGCAGTGAGGTCAGGAACACCGGGGAGCTGTTTTTT
once	TRBD2	TRBJ2-3	TRBV6-4	15	CASSEAGGSADTQYF	TGTGCCAGCAGTGAAGCGGGAGGTTCAGCAGATACGCAGTATTTT
NA	NA	TRBJ2-2	TRBV6-5	13	CASSYGPTGELFF	TGTGCCAGCAGTTACGGTCCCACCGGGGAGCTGTTTTTT
NA	TRBD2	TRBJ2-1	TRBV5-1	15	CASSPLAASYNEQFF	TGCGCCAGCAGCCCGCTAGCGGCCTCCTACAATGAGCAGTTCTTC
few	NA	TRBJ1-3	TRBV28	11	CASSFRNTIYF	TGTGCCAGCAGTTTCCGAAACACCATATATTTT
NA	NA	TRBJ2-7	TRBV4-2	14	CASSQTTSSYEQYF	TGTGCCAGCAGCCAGACCACTAGCTCCTACGAGCAGTACTTC
NA	TRBD1	TRBJ1-1	TRBV6-5	15	CASSRQGRANTEAFF	TGTGCCAGCAGCCGACAGGGAAGGGCTAACACTGAAGCTTTCTTT
NA	NA	TRBJ2-5	TRBV2	14	CASSPGRLQETQYF	TGTGCCAGCAGCCCAGGGCGGCTACAAGAGACCCAGTACTTC
once	NA	TRBJ1-2	TRBV25-1	13	CASSPRDLDGYTF	TGTGCCAGCAGCCCGAGGGATCTGGATGGCTACACCTTC
NA	NA	TRBJ1-3	TRBV5-1	14	CASSSSGSGNTIYF	TGCGCCAGCAGCTCCTCGGGCTCTGGAAACACCATATATTTT
few	NA	TRBJ1-1	TRBV19	12	CASSPSLGEAFF	TGTGCCAGTAGCCCATCTTTGGGCGAAGCTTTCTTT
NA	NA	TRBJ2-5	TRBV6-1	14	CASTAGTSQETQYF	TGTGCCAGCACCGCGGGGACTTCCCAAGAGACCCAGTACTTC
NA	NA	TRBJ2-1	TRBV18	16	CASSPGLAGSYNEQFF	TGTGCCAGCTCACCAGGGCTAGCTGGGTCCTACAATGAGCAGTTCTTC
NA	NA	TRBJ2-1	TRBV15	15	CAISGGASSYNEQFF	TGTGCCATCTCCGGCGGGGCAAGCTCCTACAATGAGCAGTTCTTC
once	NA	TRBJ2-1	TRBV19	12	CASSQAYNEQFF	TGTGCCAGTAGTCAAGCCTACAATGAGCAGTTCTTC
NA	NA	TRBJ2-3	TRBV5-6	13	CASSFGTTDTQYF	TGTGCCAGCAGCTTTGGCACCACAGATACGCAGTATTTT
NA	NA	TRBJ2-5	TRBV28	11	CASSVGETQYF	TGTGCCAGCAGTGTAGGGGAGACCCAGTACTTC
once	TRBD2	TRBJ2-3	TRBV7-2	16	CASSLEGRGGTDTQYF	TGTGCCAGCAGCTTAGAGGGACGGGGGGGTACAGATACGCAGTATTTT
NA	NA	TRBJ2-1	TRBV13	12	CASSLVSNEQFF	TGTGCCAGCAGCTTAGTGTCTAATGAGCAGTTCTTC
NA	NA	TRBJ2-5	TRBV7-3	13	CASSAGAQETQYF	TGTGCCAGCAGCGCAGGGGCCCAAGAGACCCAGTACTTC
NA	NA	TRBJ1-1	TRBV2	14	CASSAQRMNTEAFF	TGTGCCAGCAGTGCGCAGCGTATGAACACTGAAGCTTTCTTT
NA	TRBD1	TRBJ2-7	TRBV6-5	15	CASSYSGTESYEQYF	TGTGCCAGCAGTTACTCGGGGACAGAGTCCTACGAGCAGTACTTC
NA	NA	TRBJ1-2	TRBV30	15	CAWSVPGGNNYGYTF	TGTGCCTGGAGTGTACCGGGGGGAAATAACTATGGCTACACCTTC
NA	TRBD2	TRBJ2-5	TRBV18	16	CASSPGLLAGAETQYF	TGTGCCAGCTCACCAGGTTTGCTAGCGGGAGCAGAGACCCAGTACTTC
NA	TRBD1	TRBJ2-7	TRBV10-3	13	CAISEAPGGEQYF	TGTGCCATCAGTGAGGCCCCAGGGGGCGAGCAGTACTTC
NA	NA	TRBJ2-1	TRBV4-2	15	CASSHLQGSRNEQFF	TGTGCCAGCAGCCACCTGCAGGGGTCGAGGAATGAGCAGTTCTTC
NA	NA	TRBJ1-6	TRBV7-9	15	CASSSGNSPNSPLHF	TGTGCCAGCAGCTCCGGGAACAGCCCTAATTCACCCCTCCACTTT
NA	NA	TRBJ2-1	TRBV6-1	13	CASSVLENNEQFF	TGTGCCAGCAGTGTACTGGAGAACAATGAGCAGTTCTTC
NA	TRBD1	TRBJ1-4	TRBV4-3	17	CASSQDILGTGTEKLFF	TGCGCCAGCAGCCAAGATATTCTCGGGACAGGTACTGAAAAACTGTTTTTT
NA	TRBD1	TRBJ2-5	TRBV7-2	18	CASSTLGTGGENQETQYF	TGTGCCAGCAGCACTTTGGGGACAGGGGGGGAAAACCAAGAGACCCAGTACTTC
NA	TRBD1	TRBJ2-1	TRBV30	18	CAWRSWTGGRGSYDEQFF	TGTGCCTGGAGATCTTGGACAGGGGGAAGAGGGAGCTACGATGAGCAGTTCTTC